These 20 T cell receptor beta chains were all obtained from the same sample, sequenced in a study of immune evolution from preneoplasia to lung adenocarcinoma. TCRdb's copy holds only in-frame clones and misses some; the assay was immunoSEQ multiplex PCR. The sample includes about 8,200 clones, around 82% of them seen just once. Specimen: FFPE adjacent normal lung tissue. The receptors here all came from a person aged 70 to 85 with lung adenocarcinoma.

V usage is TRBV28 and J usage is TRBJ1-1; 9 bases match TRBD1. CDR1 and CDR2 from the germline V gene are MDHEN and SYDVKM. The CDR3 is 14 residues long. The ends lost 6 bases at V and 4 bases at J; junction bases unmatched: 6. For the CDR3, the DNA is TGTGCCAGCAGCAAGGGACAGGGAGCCACTGAAGCTTTCTTT. This codes for CASSKGQGATEAFF.

The chain uses TRBV28 and TRBJ1-2, with 9 bases lining up with TRBD1. The CDR3 spans 14 residues. The V and J ends lost 5 bases and 7 bases, in that order; junction bases with no gene match: 8. Germline V gene sequence: CDR1 MDHEN, CDR2 SYDVKM. Here the CDR3 DNA reads TGTGCCAGCAGTACCGGGACAGGGTTGCTTGGCTACACCTTC. It encodes CASSTGTGLLGYTF.

This chain links TRBV5-4 with TRBJ1-1; D ambiguous. Trimming removed 0 bases at V and 8 bases at J, with 5 bases between. The V gene's germline CDR1 is SGHNT and CDR2 YYREEE (reference sequence). The CDR3 totals 11 residues. As DNA, the CDR3 is TGTGCCAGCAGCTTGGACCGGGAAGCTTTCTTT. As protein: CASSLDREAFF. The variable domain in full, completed from reference TRBV5-4 and TRBJ1-1, reads ETGVTQSPTHLIKTRGQQVTLRCSSQSGHNTVSWYQQALGQGPQFIFQYYREEENGRGNFPPRFSGLQFPNYSSELNVNALELDDSALYLCASSLDREAFFGQGTRLTVV.

V usage is TRBV14 and J usage is TRBJ2-7, with D unclear. Germline V gene sequence: CDR1 SGHDN, CDR2 FVKESK. Deletions cut 4 bases from V and 10 bases from J, with 11 bases between. The CDR3 sequence is 11 residues long. CDR3 amino acids: CASSLQGPQYF. DNA of the CDR3: TGTGCCAGCAGCCTCCAAGGCCCTCAGTACTTC.

This clone was counted once. The CDR3 DNA sequence: TGTGCCAGTAGTTTTAAGACGGAACATACGCAGTATTTT. It yields the protein CASSFKTEHTQYF. This chain joins TRBV19 and TRBJ2-3; no reliable D call. The germline V and J ends were trimmed by 5 bases and 7 bases, with 13 bases remaining between them. In germline, CDR1 is LNHDA, CDR2 SQIVND (reference sequence). This CDR3 comprises 13 residues. The whole variable domain, remainder taken from reference TRBV19 and TRBJ2-3, is DGGITQSPKYLFRKEGQNVTLSCEQNLNHDAMYWYRQDPGQGLRLIYYSQIVNDFQKGDIAEGYSVSREKKESFPLTVTSAQKNPTAFYLCASSFKTEHTQYFGPGTRLTVL.

CDR3 DNA: TGTGCCAGCAGCTTAGCAGGGGCAGCCGGGGGTGAAGCTTTCTTT. Translation gives CASSLAGAAGGEAFF. The rearrangement links TRBV11-2 to TRBJ1-1, with D tentatively TRBD1 (6 bases). The ends were cut back, 1 base at V and 7 bases at J, with 16 bases in the middle. This CDR3 contains 15 residues. Germline lookup yields CDR1 SGHAT and CDR2 FQNNGV.

The V and J genes are TRBV11-1 and TRBJ2-5; 10 bases map to TRBD2. The CDR3 spans 16 residues. Looked up from germline, CDR1 is SGHAT and CDR2 is FQDESV (reference sequence). Trimming removed 1 base from V and 5 bases from J; junction bases left unmatched: 7. This CDR3 is CASSLGLAGAAETQYF. The CDR3 coding sequence is TGTGCCAGCAGCTTAGGGCTAGCGGGGGCTGCGGAGACCCAGTACTTC.

V is TRBV21-1 and J is TRBJ1-1; the table assigns TRBD1, which was not confirmed against the DNA. TRBV21-1 is a documented pseudogene. CDR3 length: 14 amino acids. The CDR3 nucleotides are TGTGCCAGCAGATGGGACACAATTCGCACTGAAGCTTTCTTT. Its translation: CASRWDTIRTEAFF.

This clone is a singleton in its sample. The chain employs TRBV2 and TRBJ2-1; no firm D call. Trimming left V 6 bases short and J 5 bases short, with 14 bases between. CDR3 length: 14 amino acids. The germline CDR1 and CDR2 sequences are SNHLY and FYNNEI. In nucleotides, the CDR3 is TGTGCCAGCAGCCCCGTTAGGGTAAACAATGAGCAGTTCTTC. Amino acid sequence: CASSPVRVNNEQFF.

The chain recombines TRBV10-2 with TRBJ2-6; D unresolved. The germline gives CDR1 WSHSY, CDR2 SAAADI. The V end was cut by 6 bases, the J end by 11 bases, with 8 bases between. There are 11 residues in the CDR3. CDR3 protein: CASSQQDVLTF. In nucleotides, the CDR3 is TGCGCCAGCAGCCAACAAGACGTCCTGACTTTC.

The gene calls are TRBV11-2 and TRBJ1-1; D is uncertain. This CDR3 comprises 14 residues. The V gene lost 4 bases and the J gene lost 1 base, with 10 bases spanning the gap. The germline V gene has CDR1 SGHAT and CDR2 FQNNGV. The CDR3 coding sequence is TGTGCCAGCAGCTCGACACTCTCGAACACTGAAGCTTTCTTT. The encoded protein is CASSSTLSNTEAFF.

The rearrangement joins TRBV2 to TRBJ1-4; no clear D. The length of the CDR3 is 12 residues. CDR1 and CDR2 (germline): SNHLY, FYNNEI. Trimming left V 4 bases short and J 8 bases short, with 8 bases between. The CDR3 DNA sequence: TGTGCCAGCAGTGGTGTGGGAGAAAAACTGTTTTTT. Amino acids: CASSGVGEKLFF.

This chain links TRBV7-9 with TRBJ2-3; TRBD2 agrees at 10 bases. CDR3 size: 16 residues. Germline V gives CDR1 SEHNR, CDR2 FQNEAQ (reference sequence). The J segment lost 0 bases and the V segment lost 5 bases, leaving 5 bases of the junction unmatched. The CDR3 sequence is CASSARTSGSTDTQYF. CDR3 DNA sequence: TGTGCCAGCAGCGCTAGGACTAGCGGAAGCACAGATACGCAGTATTTT. Looking up the rest from reference TRBV7-9 and TRBJ2-3 gives the full variable domain: DTGVSQNPRHKITKRGQNVTFRCDPISEHNRLYWYRQTLGQGPEFLTYFQNEAQLEKSRLLSDRFSAERPKGSFSTLEIQRTEQGDSAMYLCASSARTSGSTDTQYFGPGTRLTVL.

CDR3 in DNA: TGTGCCAGTATTGTCTCGTCACAGGGTGAAGCTTTCTTT. This sequence encodes CASIVSSQGEAFF. The V call is TRBV19, the J call TRBJ1-1, with D perhaps TRBD1 (6 bases). Trimming took 7 bases from V and 7 from J, leaving 16 bases between them. CDR1 and CDR2 (germline): LNHDA, SQIVND (reference sequence). CDR3 length: 13 residues.

The chain recombines TRBV2 with TRBJ1-1, with D possibly being TRBD1 (5 bases). CDR1 is SNHLY and CDR2 is FYNNEI in the germline V gene. The CDR3 runs to 12 residues. V was clipped by 6 bases and J by 8 bases, with 13 bases between them. The CDR3 DNA sequence: TGTGCCAGCAGAGATACAGGAGTAGAAGCTTTCTTT. Its protein product is CASRDTGVEAFF.

The chain joins TRBV10-3 to TRBJ2-5; D could derive from TRBD1 or TRBD2 (5 bases each). This CDR3 has 10 amino acids. Per the germline V gene, CDR1 is ENHRY and CDR2 is SYGVKD. Trimming took 8 bases from V and 5 from J, leaving 6 bases between them. The CDR3 spells CAIGGETQYF. The CDR3 nucleotides are TGTGCCATCGGGGGTGAGACCCAGTACTTC.

There are a few counts of this clone. V gene TRBV6-6 combines with J gene TRBJ1-3; D not certain. The CDR3 spans 15 residues. The germline CDR1 and CDR2 sequences are MNHNY and SVGAGI (reference sequence). Deletions cut 0 bases from V and 0 bases from J, with 6 bases between. The CDR3 spells CASSYSTISGNTIYF. CDR3 coding DNA: TGTGCCAGCAGTTACTCGACAATCTCTGGAAACACCATATATTTT.

As regards this clone: Germline is not matched at one junction end, which may reflect a read error. The chain uses TRBV27 and TRBJ1-1, with 7 bases matching TRBD1. The CDR3 consists of 13 residues. The germline V gene encodes CDR1 MNHEY and CDR2 SMNVEV (reference sequence). This CDR3 reads CVSSRTGDTEAFF. The CDR3 nucleotides read TGTGTCAGCAGCCGTACAGGGGACACTGAAGCTTTCTTT.

The V gene is TRBV7-9, the J gene TRBJ2-2, with D perhaps given as TRBD1 or TRBD2 (5 bases each). Germline assignment: CDR1 SEHNR and CDR2 FQNEAQ (reference sequence). V was shortened by 4 bases and J by 6 bases, with 9 bases between the two germline ends. The CDR3 has 13 amino acids. The CDR3 DNA sequence: TGTGCCAGCAGCTCTCCGGGACCCGGGGAGCTGTTTTTT. Translated, it gives CASSSPGPGELFF.

The rearrangement uses TRBV28 and TRBJ2-2; D not certain. V was trimmed by 5 bases and J by 5 bases, leaving 9 bases between them. This CDR3 contains 13 residues. Germline V gene sequence: CDR1 MDHEN, CDR2 SYDVKM. For the CDR3, the DNA is TGTGCCAGCAGTGATTATCGTACCGGGGAGCTGTTTTTT. Its translation: CASSDYRTGELFF.